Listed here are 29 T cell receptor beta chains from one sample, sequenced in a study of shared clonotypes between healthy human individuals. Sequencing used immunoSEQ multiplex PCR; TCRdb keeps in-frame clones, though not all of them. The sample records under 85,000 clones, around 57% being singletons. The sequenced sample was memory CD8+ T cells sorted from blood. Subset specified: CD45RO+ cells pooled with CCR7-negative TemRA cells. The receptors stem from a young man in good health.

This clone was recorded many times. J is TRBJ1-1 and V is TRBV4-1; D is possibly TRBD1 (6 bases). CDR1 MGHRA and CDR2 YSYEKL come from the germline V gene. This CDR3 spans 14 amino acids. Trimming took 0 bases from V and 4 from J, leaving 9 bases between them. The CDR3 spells CASSQEGAVTEAFF. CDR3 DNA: TGCGCCAGCAGCCAAGAGGGGGCGGTCACTGAAGCTTTCTTT.

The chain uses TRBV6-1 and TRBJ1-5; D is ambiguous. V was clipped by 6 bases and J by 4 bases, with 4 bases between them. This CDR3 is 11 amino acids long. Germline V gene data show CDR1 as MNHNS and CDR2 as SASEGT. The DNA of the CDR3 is TGTGCCAGCAGATCAAATCAGCCCCAGCATTTT. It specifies CASRSNQPQHF.

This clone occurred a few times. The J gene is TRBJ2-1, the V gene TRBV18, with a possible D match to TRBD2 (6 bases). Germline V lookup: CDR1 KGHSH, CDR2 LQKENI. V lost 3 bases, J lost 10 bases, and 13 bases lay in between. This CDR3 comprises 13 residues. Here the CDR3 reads CASSPEGRREQFF. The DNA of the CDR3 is TGTGCCAGCTCACCGGAGGGTCGTAGGGAGCAGTTCTTC.

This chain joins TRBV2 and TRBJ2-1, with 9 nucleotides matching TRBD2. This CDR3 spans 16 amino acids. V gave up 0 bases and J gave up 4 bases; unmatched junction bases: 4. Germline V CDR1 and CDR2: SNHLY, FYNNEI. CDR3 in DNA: TGTGCCAGCAGTGAAGCTCGCGGGAGGGGATACAATGAGCAGTTCTTC. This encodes CASSEARGRGYNEQFF. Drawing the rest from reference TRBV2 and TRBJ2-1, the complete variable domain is EPEVTQTPSHQVTQMGQEVILRCVPISNHLYFYWYRQILGQKVEFLVSFYNNEISEKSEIFDDQFSVERPDGSNFTLKIRSTKLEDSAMYFCASSEARGRGYNEQFFGPGTRLTVL.

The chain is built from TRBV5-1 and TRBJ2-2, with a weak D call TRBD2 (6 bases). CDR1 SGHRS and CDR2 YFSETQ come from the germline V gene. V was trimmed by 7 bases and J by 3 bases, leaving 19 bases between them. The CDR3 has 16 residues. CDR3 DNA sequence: TGCGCCAGCTACCCGGGAGTTTTGGCGGACACCGGGGAGCTGTTTTTT. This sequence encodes CASYPGVLADTGELFF.

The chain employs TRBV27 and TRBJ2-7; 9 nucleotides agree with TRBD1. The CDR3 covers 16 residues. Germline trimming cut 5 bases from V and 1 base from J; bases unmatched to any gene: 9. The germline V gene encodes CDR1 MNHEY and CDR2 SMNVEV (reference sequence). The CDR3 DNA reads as TGTGCCAGCAGTCCCTCACAGGGGGCAGCGTCCTACGAGCAGTACTTC. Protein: CASSPSQGAASYEQYF.

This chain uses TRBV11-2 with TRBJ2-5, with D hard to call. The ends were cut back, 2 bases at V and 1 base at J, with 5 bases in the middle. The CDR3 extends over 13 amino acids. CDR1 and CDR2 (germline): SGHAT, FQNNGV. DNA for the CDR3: TGTGCCAGCAGCTTAAGCCCCCAAGAGACCCAGTACTTC. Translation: CASSLSPQETQYF.

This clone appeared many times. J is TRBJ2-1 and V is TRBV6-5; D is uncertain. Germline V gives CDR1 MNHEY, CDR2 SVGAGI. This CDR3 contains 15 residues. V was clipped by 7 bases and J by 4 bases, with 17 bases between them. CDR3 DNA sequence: TGTGCCAGCATTGCCATAGACCGAGGATACAATGAGCAGTTCTTC. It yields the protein CASIAIDRGYNEQFF.

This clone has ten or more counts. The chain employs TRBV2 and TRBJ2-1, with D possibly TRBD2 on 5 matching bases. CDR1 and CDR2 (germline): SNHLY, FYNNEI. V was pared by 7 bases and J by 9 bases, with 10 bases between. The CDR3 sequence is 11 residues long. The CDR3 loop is CASNWGVEQFF. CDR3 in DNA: TGTGCCAGCAATTGGGGAGTTGAGCAGTTCTTC.

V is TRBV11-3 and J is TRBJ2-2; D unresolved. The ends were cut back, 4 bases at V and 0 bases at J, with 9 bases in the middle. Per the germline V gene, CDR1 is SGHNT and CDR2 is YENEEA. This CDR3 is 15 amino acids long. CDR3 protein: CASSSRGSNTGELFF. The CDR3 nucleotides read TGTGCCAGCAGCTCTAGAGGATCGAACACCGGGGAGCTGTTTTTT.

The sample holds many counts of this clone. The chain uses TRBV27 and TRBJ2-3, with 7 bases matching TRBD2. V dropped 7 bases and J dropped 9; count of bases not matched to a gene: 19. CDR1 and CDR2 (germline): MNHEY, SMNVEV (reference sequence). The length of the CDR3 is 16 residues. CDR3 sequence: CASTQSRAGGLSTQYF. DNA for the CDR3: TGTGCCAGCACCCAGTCCCGAGCCGGGGGGTTGAGCACGCAGTATTTT.

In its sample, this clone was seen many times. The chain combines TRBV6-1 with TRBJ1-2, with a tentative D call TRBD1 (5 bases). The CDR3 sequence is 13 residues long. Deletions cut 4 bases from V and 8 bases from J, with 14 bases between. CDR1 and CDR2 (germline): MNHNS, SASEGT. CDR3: CASSAEGRYGYTF. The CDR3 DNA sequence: TGTGCCAGCAGTGCCGAGGGGCGATACGGCTACACCTTC.

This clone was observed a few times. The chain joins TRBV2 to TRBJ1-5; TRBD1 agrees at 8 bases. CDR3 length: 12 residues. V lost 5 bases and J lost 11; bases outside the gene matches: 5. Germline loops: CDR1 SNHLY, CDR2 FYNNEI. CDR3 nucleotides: TGTGCCAGCAGTCTCAGGGGGCGAGCCCAGCATTTT. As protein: CASSLRGRAQHF.

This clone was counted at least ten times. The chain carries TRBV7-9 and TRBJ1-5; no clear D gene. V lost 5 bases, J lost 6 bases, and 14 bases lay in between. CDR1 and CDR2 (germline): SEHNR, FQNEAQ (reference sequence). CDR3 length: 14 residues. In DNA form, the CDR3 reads TGTGCCAGCAGCCGCCCTGGGTTCGGTCAGCCCCAGCATTTT. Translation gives CASSRPGFGQPQHF.

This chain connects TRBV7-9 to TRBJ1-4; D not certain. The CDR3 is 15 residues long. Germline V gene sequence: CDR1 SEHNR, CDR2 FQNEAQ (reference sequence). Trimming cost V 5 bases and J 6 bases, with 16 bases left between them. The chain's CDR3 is CASSTILGGDEKLFF. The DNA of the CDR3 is TGTGCCAGCAGCACGATCCTGGGTGGGGATGAAAAACTGTTTTTT.

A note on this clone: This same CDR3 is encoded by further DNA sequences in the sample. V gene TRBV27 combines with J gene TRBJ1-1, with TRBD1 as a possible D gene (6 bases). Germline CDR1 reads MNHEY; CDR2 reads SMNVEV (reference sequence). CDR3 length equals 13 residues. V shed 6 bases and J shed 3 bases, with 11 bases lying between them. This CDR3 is CASSPTGYTEAFF. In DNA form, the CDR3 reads TGTGCCAGCAGCCCTACAGGGTACACTGAAGCTTTCTTT.

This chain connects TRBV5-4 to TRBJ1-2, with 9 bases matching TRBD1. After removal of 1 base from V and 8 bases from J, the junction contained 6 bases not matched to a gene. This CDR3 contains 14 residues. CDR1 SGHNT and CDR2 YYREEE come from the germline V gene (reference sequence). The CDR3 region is CASSLITGGAGYTF. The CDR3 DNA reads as TGTGCCAGCAGCTTGATCACAGGGGGCGCGGGCTACACCTTC. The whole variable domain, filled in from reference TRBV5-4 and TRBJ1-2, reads ETGVTQSPTHLIKTRGQQVTLRCSSQSGHNTVSWYQQALGQGPQFIFQYYREEENGRGNFPPRFSGLQFPNYSSELNVNALELDDSALYLCASSLITGGAGYTFGSGTRLTVV.

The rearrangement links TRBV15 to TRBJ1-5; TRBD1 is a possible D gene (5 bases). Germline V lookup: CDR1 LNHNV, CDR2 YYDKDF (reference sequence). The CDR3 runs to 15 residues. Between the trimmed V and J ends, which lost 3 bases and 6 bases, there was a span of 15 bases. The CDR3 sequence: CATSSSRGFGQPQHF. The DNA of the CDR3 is TGTGCCACCAGCAGTAGTCGGGGGTTTGGTCAGCCCCAGCATTTT.

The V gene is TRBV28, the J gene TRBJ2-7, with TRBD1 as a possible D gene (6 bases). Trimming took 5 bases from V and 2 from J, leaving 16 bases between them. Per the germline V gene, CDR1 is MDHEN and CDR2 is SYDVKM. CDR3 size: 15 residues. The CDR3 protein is CASSGRARGPYEQYF. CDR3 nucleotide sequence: TGTGCCAGCAGTGGCCGGGCCAGGGGCCCCTACGAGCAGTACTTC.

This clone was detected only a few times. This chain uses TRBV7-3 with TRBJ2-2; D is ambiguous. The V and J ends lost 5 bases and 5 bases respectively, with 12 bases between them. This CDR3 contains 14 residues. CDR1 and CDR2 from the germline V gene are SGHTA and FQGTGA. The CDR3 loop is CASSPGDGTGELFF. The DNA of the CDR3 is TGTGCCAGCAGCCCGGGTGATGGAACCGGGGAGCTGTTTTTT. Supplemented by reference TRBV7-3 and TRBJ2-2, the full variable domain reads GAGVSQTPSNKVTEKGKYVELRCDPISGHTALYWYRQSLGQGPEFLIYFQGTGAADDSGLPNDRFFAVRPEGSVSTLKIQRTERGDSAVYLCASSPGDGTGELFFGEGSRLTVL.

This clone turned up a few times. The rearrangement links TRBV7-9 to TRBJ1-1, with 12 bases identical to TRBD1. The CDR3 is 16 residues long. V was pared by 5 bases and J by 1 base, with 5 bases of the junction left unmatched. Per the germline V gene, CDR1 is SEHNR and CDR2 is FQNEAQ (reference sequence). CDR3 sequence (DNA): TGTGCCAGCAGCATGGGGACAGGGGGCGCGAACACTGAAGCTTTCTTT. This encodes CASSMGTGGANTEAFF.

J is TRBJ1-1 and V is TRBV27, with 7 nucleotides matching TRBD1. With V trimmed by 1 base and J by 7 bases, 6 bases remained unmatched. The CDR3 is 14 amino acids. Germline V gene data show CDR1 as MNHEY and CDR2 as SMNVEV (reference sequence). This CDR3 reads CASSLLDRADEAFF. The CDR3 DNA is TGTGCCAGCAGTTTATTAGACAGGGCGGATGAAGCTTTCTTT.

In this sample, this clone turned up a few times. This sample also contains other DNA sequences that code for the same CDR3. CDR3 protein: CASSLSGVNEQFF. CDR3 nucleotide sequence: TGTGCCAGCAGTTTATCGGGCGTAAATGAGCAGTTCTTC. The V call is TRBV28, the J call TRBJ2-1, with D hard to call. Between the trimmed V and J ends, which lost 1 base and 7 bases, there was a span of 8 bases. The CDR3 spans 13 residues. CDR1 and CDR2 from the germline V gene are MDHEN and SYDVKM.

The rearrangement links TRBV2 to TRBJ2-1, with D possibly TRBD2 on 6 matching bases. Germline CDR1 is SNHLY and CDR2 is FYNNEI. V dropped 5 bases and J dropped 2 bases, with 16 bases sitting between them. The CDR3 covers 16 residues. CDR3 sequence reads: CASSPGLRDAYNEQFF. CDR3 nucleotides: TGTGCCAGCAGTCCAGGGTTGCGGGACGCCTACAATGAGCAGTTCTTC.

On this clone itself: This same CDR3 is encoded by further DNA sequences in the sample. The CDR3 reads CASSVGGGGYEQYF. In nucleotides, the CDR3 is TGTGCCAGCAGCGTAGGGGGAGGGGGCTACGAGCAGTACTTC. This rearrangement joins TRBV9 to TRBJ2-7, with TRBD2 as a possible D gene (7 bases). Trimming removed 0 bases from V and 3 bases from J, with 10 bases in between. The CDR3 length is 14 residues. Germline-derived CDR1 and CDR2 are SGDLS and YYNGEE.

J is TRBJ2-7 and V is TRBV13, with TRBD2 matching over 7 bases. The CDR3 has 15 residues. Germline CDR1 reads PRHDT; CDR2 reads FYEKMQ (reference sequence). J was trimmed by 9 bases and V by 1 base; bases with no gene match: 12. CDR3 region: CASSLVGEGGSRQYF. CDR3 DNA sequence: TGTGCCAGCAGCTTAGTAGGGGAGGGTGGATCTAGGCAGTACTTC.

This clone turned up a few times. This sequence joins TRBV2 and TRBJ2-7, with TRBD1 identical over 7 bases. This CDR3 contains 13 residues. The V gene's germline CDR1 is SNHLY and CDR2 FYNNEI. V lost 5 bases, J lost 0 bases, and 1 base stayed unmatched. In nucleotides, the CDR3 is TGTGCCAGCAGTTGGGACAGCTCCTACGAGCAGTACTTC. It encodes CASSWDSSYEQYF. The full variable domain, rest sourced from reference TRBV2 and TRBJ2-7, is EPEVTQTPSHQVTQMGQEVILRCVPISNHLYFYWYRQILGQKVEFLVSFYNNEISEKSEIFDDQFSVERPDGSNFTLKIRSTKLEDSAMYFCASSWDSSYEQYFGPGTRLTVT.

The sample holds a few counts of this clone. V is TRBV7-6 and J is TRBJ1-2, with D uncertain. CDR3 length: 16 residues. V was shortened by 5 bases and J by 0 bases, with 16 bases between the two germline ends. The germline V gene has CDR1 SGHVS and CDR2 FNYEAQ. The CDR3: CASSPGSSDSNYGYTF. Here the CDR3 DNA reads TGTGCCAGCAGCCCGGGGAGTTCTGACTCTAACTATGGCTACACCTTC.

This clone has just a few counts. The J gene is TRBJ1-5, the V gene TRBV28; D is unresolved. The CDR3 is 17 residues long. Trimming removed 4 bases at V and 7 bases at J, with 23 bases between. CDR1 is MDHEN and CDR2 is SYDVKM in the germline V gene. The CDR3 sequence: CASSSLIITTGRQPQHF. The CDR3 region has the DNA TGTGCCAGCAGTTCCCTTATAATCACCACCGGGCGCCAGCCCCAGCATTTT.